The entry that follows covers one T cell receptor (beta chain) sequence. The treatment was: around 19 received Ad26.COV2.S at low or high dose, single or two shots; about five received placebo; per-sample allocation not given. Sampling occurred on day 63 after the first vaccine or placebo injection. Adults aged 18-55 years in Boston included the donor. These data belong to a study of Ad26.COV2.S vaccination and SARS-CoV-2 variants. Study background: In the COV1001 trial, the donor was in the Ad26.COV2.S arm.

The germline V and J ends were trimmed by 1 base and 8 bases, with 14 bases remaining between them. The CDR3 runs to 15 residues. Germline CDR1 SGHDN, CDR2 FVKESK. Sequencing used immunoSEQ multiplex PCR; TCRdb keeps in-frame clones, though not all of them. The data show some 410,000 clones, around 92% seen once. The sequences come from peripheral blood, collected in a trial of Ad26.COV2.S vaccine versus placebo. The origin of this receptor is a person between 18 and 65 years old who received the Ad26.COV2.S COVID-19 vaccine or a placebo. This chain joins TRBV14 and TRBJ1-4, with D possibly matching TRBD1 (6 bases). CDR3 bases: TGTGCCAGCAGCCAAGGTACAGGGCTAGCGGAAAAACTGTTTTTT. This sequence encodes CASSQGTGLAEKLFF.